The following is a T cell receptor (beta chain) sequence with its context. Generated by immunoSEQ multiplex PCR, the TCRdb table keeps only in-frame clones and is missing some. The table records 7,900 or so clones, about 20% of them present only once. Treatment given: randomized to nivolumab then ipilimumab (arm A) or the reverse (arm B). DNA-damaging chemotherapy had not been given to any patient beforehand. CDR1 and CDR2 from the germline V gene are SGHTA and FQGNSA. With 5 bases removed from V and 7 bases from J, the gap between germline ends came to 11 bases. This CDR3 comprises 13 residues. This record belongs to a study of sequential checkpoint blockade in melanoma. Study context: First-line arms were nivolumab then ipilimumab, or the reverse, randomized 1:1. After both sequences, patients received maintenance nivolumab. Roughly 22 patients had matched tumor biopsies before treatment and at week 13 after nivolumab or ipilimumab alone.

This TCR was sampled from a human donor with melanoma. The chain employs TRBV7-2 and TRBJ2-2; D is ambiguous. Sequencing used tumor tissue (inferred from file names), obtained from a patient given nivolumab and ipilimumab in sequence. This CDR3 reads CASSPWRGGELFF. The CDR3 DNA reads TGTGCCAGCAGCCCCTGGCGCGGCGGGGAGCTGTTTTTT.